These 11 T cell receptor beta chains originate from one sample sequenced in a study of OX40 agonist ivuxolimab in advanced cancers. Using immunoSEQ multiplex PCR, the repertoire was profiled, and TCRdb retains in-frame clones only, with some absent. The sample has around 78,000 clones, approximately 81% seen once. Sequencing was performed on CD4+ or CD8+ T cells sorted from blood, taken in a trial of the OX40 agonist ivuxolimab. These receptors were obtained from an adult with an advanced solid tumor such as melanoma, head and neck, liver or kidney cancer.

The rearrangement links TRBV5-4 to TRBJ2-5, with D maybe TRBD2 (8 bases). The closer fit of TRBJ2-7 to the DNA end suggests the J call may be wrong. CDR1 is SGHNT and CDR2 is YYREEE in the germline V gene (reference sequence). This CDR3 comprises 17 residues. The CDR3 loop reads CASSAGTRLGGRDEQYF. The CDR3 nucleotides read TGTGCCAGCAGCGCCGGGACTAGGTTAGGGGGCAGGGACGAGCAGTACTTC.

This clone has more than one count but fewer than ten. In nucleotides, the CDR3 is TGCGCCAGCAGCTTGGATGGGTACAATTACTATGGCTACACCTTC. Translating it yields CASSLDGYNYYGYTF. J is TRBJ1-2 and V is TRBV5-1; D unresolved. Trimming shortened V by 0 bases and J by 3 bases, and 12 bases separated the two germline ends. This CDR3 contains 15 residues. Germline-derived CDR1 and CDR2 are SGHRS and YFSETQ.

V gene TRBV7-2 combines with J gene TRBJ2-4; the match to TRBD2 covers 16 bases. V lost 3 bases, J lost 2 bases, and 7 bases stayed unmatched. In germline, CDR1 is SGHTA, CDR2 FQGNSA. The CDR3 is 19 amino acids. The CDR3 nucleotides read TGTGCCAGCAGCTTGGGACTAGCGGGAGGGCCTATTTCCAAAAACATTCAGTACTTC. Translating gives CASSLGLAGGPISKNIQYF.

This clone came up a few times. The CDR3 DNA is TGTGCCAGCAGGAGACCACAGGAACTTTCTGGAAACACCATATATTTT. Protein product: CASRRPQELSGNTIYF. The V and J genes are TRBV2 and TRBJ1-3, with D perhaps matching TRBD1 (5 bases). The germline gives CDR1 SNHLY, CDR2 FYNNEI. V lost 6 bases and J 1 base, leaving 16 bases between the germline ends. The CDR3 has 16 amino acids.

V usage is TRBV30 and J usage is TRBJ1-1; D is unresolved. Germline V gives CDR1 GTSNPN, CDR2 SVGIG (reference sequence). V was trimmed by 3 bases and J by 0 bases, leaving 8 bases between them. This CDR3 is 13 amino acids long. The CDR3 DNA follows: TGTGCCTGGAGACAGAACATGAACACTGAAGCTTTCTTT. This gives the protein CAWRQNMNTEAFF.

CDR3 protein: CASSIDLRAWPSDYGYTF. The CDR3 coding sequence is TGTGCCAGTAGTATAGATCTGAGGGCATGGCCTTCGGACTATGGCTACACCTTC. The chain carries TRBV19 and TRBJ1-2; D is undetermined. This CDR3 is built from 18 residues. The V gene's germline CDR1 is LNHDA and CDR2 SQIVND (reference sequence). Trimming removed 0 bases from V and 3 bases from J, with 20 bases in between.

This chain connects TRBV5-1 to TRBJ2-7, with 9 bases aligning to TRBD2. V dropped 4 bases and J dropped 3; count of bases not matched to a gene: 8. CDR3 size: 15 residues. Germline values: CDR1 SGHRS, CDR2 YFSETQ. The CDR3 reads CASSPGGGANYEQYF. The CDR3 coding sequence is TGCGCCAGCAGCCCGGGCGGGGGGGCTAACTACGAGCAGTACTTC.

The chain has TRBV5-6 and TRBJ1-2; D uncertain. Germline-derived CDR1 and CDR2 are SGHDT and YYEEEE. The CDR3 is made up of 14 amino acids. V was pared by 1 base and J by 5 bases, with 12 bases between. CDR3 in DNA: TGTGCCAGCAGCTTGAAATCGGCTCTGTATGGCTACACCTTC. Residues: CASSLKSALYGYTF.

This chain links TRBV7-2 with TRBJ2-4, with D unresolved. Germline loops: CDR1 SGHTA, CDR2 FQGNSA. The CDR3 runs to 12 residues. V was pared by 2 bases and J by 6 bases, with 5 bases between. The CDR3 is CASSLQGNIQYF. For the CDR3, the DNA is TGTGCCAGCAGCTTACAAGGAAACATTCAGTACTTC.

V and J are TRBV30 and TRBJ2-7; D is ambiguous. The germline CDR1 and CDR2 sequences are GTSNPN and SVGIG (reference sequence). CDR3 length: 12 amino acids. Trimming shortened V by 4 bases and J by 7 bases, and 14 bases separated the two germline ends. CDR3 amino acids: CAWTRRGREQYF. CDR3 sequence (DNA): TGTGCCTGGACCCGAAGAGGACGGGAGCAGTACTTC.

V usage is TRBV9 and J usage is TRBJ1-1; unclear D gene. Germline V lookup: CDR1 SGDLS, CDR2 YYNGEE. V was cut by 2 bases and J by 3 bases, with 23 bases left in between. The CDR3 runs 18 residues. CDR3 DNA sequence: TGTGCCAGCAGCGTCCGTGGGGATCCGGGCCTCCTCTACACTGAAGCTTTCTTT. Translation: CASSVRGDPGLLYTEAFF.